These 12 T cell receptor beta chains originate from one sample sequenced in a study of T cells after yellow fever vaccination. TCRdb recomputed calls from the 5' RACE reads with MiXCR, one row per CDR3 protein. In the table there are roughly 400,000 distinct CDR3 sequences, about 17% of which are singletons. This sample comprised PBMCs, obtained before the yellow fever booster vaccination. The receptor source for this set is a man between 18 and 35 years old who received the YFV17D yellow fever vaccine.

V is TRBV5-1 and J is TRBJ1-6; D is unresolved. The CDR3 sequence is 14 residues long. The ends were cut back, 2 bases at V and 10 bases at J, with 13 bases in the middle. The germline V gene encodes CDR1 SGHRS and CDR2 YFSETQ. The chain's CDR3 is CASSFEVWGSPLHF. Here the CDR3 DNA reads TGCGCCAGCAGCTTTGAGGTCTGGGGATCACCCCTCCACTTT.

This chain links TRBV7-9 with TRBJ1-2; D gene uncertain. The germline V and J ends were trimmed by 5 bases and 0 bases, with 7 bases remaining between them. The CDR3 is 13 residues long. CDR1 is SEHNR, CDR2 FQNEAQ, per germline (reference sequence). The CDR3 bases are TGTGCCAGCAGCCGTCTCCCTAACTATGGCTACACCTTC. This gives the protein CASSRLPNYGYTF.

The rearrangement uses TRBV18 and TRBJ1-5; D uncertain. The V and J ends lost 4 bases and 2 bases respectively, with 18 bases between them. Germline V gene sequence: CDR1 KGHSH, CDR2 LQKENI. This CDR3 has 17 residues. The CDR3 DNA follows: TGTGCCAGCTCACTTGGGGAGGGCCTGGGCGGCAATCAGCCCCAGCATTTT. This translates into CASSLGEGLGGNQPQHF.

This clonotype turned up a few times. The chain uses TRBV4-3 and TRBJ2-3; the match to TRBD2 covers 10 bases. The J segment lost 6 bases and the V segment lost 0 bases, leaving 6 bases of the junction unmatched. The CDR3 contains 16 residues. Germline CDR1 reads LGHNA; CDR2 reads YSLEER. CDR3 nucleotides: TGCGCCAGCAGCCAAGAAGCGGGGGGGTTAAGGGATACGCAGTATTTT. Amino acid sequence: CASSQEAGGLRDTQYF.

The gene calls are TRBV27 and TRBJ2-1, with 11 bases fitting TRBD2. The trim removed 2 bases at V and 7 bases at J, leaving 7 bases unmatched. This CDR3 is 16 amino acids long. The germline CDR1 and CDR2 sequences are MNHEY and SMNVEV (reference sequence). The CDR3 is CASSLGTSGSVNEQFF. The CDR3, as DNA: TGTGCCAGCAGTTTAGGGACTAGCGGCTCGGTTAATGAGCAGTTCTTC.

This clonotype has more than one count but fewer than ten. This CDR3 is CASSFNVAGDYEQYF. CDR3 sequence (DNA): TGTGCCAGCAGTTTTAATGTGGCAGGAGACTACGAGCAGTACTTC. This chain links TRBV27 with TRBJ2-7; no definite D call. Germline CDR1 is MNHEY and CDR2 is SMNVEV (reference sequence). This CDR3 has 15 residues. V shed 3 bases and J shed 3 bases, with 15 bases lying between them.

This clonotype came up a few times. The chain uses TRBV6-5 and TRBJ2-2; 9 nucleotides line up with TRBD1. The V and J ends lost 0 bases and 2 bases, in that order; junction bases with no gene match: 7. This CDR3 contains 18 residues. Germline V gene data show CDR1 as MNHEY and CDR2 as SVGAGI. The CDR3 loop reads CASSYSTGGVINTGELFF. CDR3 bases: TGTGCCAGCAGTTACTCGACAGGGGGGGTAATTAACACCGGGGAGCTGTTTTTT.

The sample holds a few counts of this clonotype. The chain combines TRBV24-1 with TRBJ2-1; D unclear. Trimming cost V 4 bases and J 0 bases, with 9 bases left between them. Germline CDR1 reads KGHDR; CDR2 reads SFDVKD. The CDR3 sequence is 15 residues long. This CDR3 reads CATSDGSYSYNEQFF. CDR3 nucleotide sequence: TGTGCCACCAGTGACGGCAGCTACTCCTACAATGAGCAGTTCTTC.

This rearrangement joins TRBV5-1 to TRBJ2-5; no firm D call. This CDR3 region has 13 residues. Germline loops: CDR1 SGHRS, CDR2 YFSETQ. Trimming stripped 4 bases from V and 5 bases from J, with 12 bases between. The CDR3, as DNA: TGCGCCAGCAGCCCGTTGATCCAGGAGACCCAGTACTTC. It specifies CASSPLIQETQYF.

This clonotype was observed a few times. The genes are TRBV15 and TRBJ2-2; TRBD2 is a possible D gene (5 bases). V lost 11 bases, J lost 1 base, and 20 bases lay in between. The germline gives CDR1 LNHNV, CDR2 YYDKDF (reference sequence). There are 16 residues in the CDR3. The CDR3 coding sequence is TGTGCCGCCGGAAATGCTGCTAGCCTGAACACCGGGGAGCTGTTTTTT. Translation gives CAAGNAASLNTGELFF. Combining the CDR3 with reference TRBV15 and TRBJ2-2 gives the whole variable domain DAMVIQNPRYQVTQFGKPVTLSCSQTLNHNVMYWYQQKSSQAPKLLFHYYDKDFNNEADTPDNFQSRRPNTSFCFLDIRSPGLGDTAMYLCAAGNAASLNTGELFFGEGSRLTVL.

J is TRBJ2-3 and V is TRBV10-2, with 8 bases matching TRBD1. CDR3 length: 17 amino acids. V dropped 7 bases and J dropped 2; count of bases not matched to a gene: 14. In germline, CDR1 is WSHSY, CDR2 SAAADI. The CDR3 DNA reads TGCGCCAGCACTCCCGCCCCGGGACAGGCCATCACAGATACGCAGTATTTT. Encoded protein: CASTPAPGQAITDTQYF.

A few counts support this clonotype. The chain joins TRBV7-2 to TRBJ2-5; D assignment may be TRBD1 or TRBD2 (5 bases each). Trimming removed 3 bases at V and 5 bases at J, with 16 bases between. This CDR3 is built from 15 residues. Germline loops: CDR1 SGHTA, CDR2 FQGNSA. Here the CDR3 reads CASSFSRAGRETQYF. The DNA of the CDR3 is TGTGCCAGCAGCTTTTCCAGGGCGGGTCGCGAGACCCAGTACTTC.